This entry lists 29 T cell receptor beta chains sequenced from one sample in a study of blood T cell repertoires in COVID-19. Sequencing used immunoSEQ multiplex PCR; TCRdb keeps in-frame clones, though not all of them. The repertoire holds some 40,000 clones, approximately 93% seen once, with roughly 2% in the top ten. What was sequenced was peripheral blood. Receptors were obtained from a man aged 50-59 years with active COVID-19.

The chain links TRBV18 to TRBJ1-5, with unresolved D. Per germline, CDR1 KGHSH and CDR2 LQKENI. V dropped 3 bases and J dropped 4 bases, with 7 bases sitting between them. The CDR3 covers 13 residues. For the CDR3, the DNA is TGTGCCAGCTCACCGGGAGGAAATCAGCCCCAGCATTTT. This encodes CASSPGGNQPQHF.

The CDR3 DNA follows: TGTGCCAGCAGTTTATCCTACAGACAGGGCTTGAACACTGAAGCTTTCTTT. It encodes CASSLSYRQGLNTEAFF. V and J are TRBV27 and TRBJ1-1; 7 bases are a match to TRBD1. The germline CDR1 and CDR2 sequences are MNHEY and SMNVEV (reference sequence). V shed 0 bases, J shed 0 bases, and the junction held 7 bases outside the gene matches. The CDR3 has 17 amino acids.

The rearrangement links TRBV6-5 to TRBJ2-1, with D maybe TRBD1 (6 bases). The germline CDR1 and CDR2 sequences are MNHEY and SVGAGI. V shed 6 bases and J shed 2 bases, with 14 bases lying between them. The CDR3 has 15 residues. DNA of the CDR3: TGTGCCAGCAGGCCCGGGACACGGACCTACAATGAGCAGTTCTTC. Translating it yields CASRPGTRTYNEQFF.

The chain uses TRBV7-2 and TRBJ2-1, with unresolved D. Trimming stripped 6 bases from V and 9 bases from J, with 15 bases between. CDR3 size: 13 residues. Germline V lookup: CDR1 SGHTA, CDR2 FQGNSA. The CDR3, as DNA: TGTGCCAGCAGACCTACTGACTTTGGTGAGCAGTTCTTC. This codes for CASRPTDFGEQFF.

V and J are TRBV3-1 (or the pseudogene TRBV3-2) and TRBJ1-5; D is possibly TRBD1 (5 bases). Germline V gives CDR1 LGHDT, CDR2 YNNKEL (reference sequence). The length of the CDR3 is 14 residues. V dropped 3 bases and J dropped 1 base, with 7 bases sitting between them. The CDR3 nucleotides are TGTGCCAGCAGCCAGAGACAGAGCAATCAGCCCCAGCATTTT. This gives the protein CASSQRQSNQPQHF.

V usage is TRBV7-8 and J usage is TRBJ2-7; maybe TRBD2 (6 bases). V dropped 7 bases and J dropped 0 bases, with 13 bases sitting between them. This CDR3 spans 14 amino acids. Germline V gene data show CDR1 as SGHVS and CDR2 as FQNEAQ. CDR3 sequence reads: CASTAGTYSYEQYF. The DNA of the CDR3 is TGTGCCAGCACCGCCGGGACTTACTCCTACGAGCAGTACTTC. The full variable domain, with the rest looked up from reference TRBV7-8 and TRBJ2-7, is GAGVSQSPRYKVAKRGQDVALRCDPISGHVSLFWYQQALGQGPEFLTYFQNEAQLDKSGLPSDRFFAERPEGSVSTLKIQRTQQEDSAVYLCASTAGTYSYEQYFGPGTRLTVT.

The genes are TRBV6-5 and TRBJ1-5; D is uncertain. The CDR3 extends over 14 amino acids. The V gene lost 1 base and the J gene lost 7 bases, with 11 bases spanning the gap. Germline V gene data show CDR1 as MNHEY and CDR2 as SVGAGI. As DNA, the CDR3 is TGTGCCAGCAGTTACTACGGGGAAGGCCAGCCCCAGCATTTT. Translation gives CASSYYGEGQPQHF.

This rearrangement joins TRBV9 to TRBJ2-2; 12 bases line up with TRBD2. CDR1 is SGDLS and CDR2 is YYNGEE in the germline V gene. CDR3 length: 23 residues. Trimming took 4 bases from V and 4 from J; bases not matched to a gene: 26. Here the CDR3 reads CASSFTLQGDESPGLAGTGELFF. CDR3 nucleotides: TGTGCCAGCAGCTTTACTCTACAGGGGGATGAATCGCCGGGACTAGCGGGCACCGGGGAGCTGTTTTTT.

The V and J genes are TRBV2 and TRBJ2-7; 8 nucleotides line up with TRBD1. Germline trimming cut 11 bases from V and 2 bases from J; bases unmatched to any gene: 11. Germline V gene sequence: CDR1 SNHLY, CDR2 FYNNEI. The CDR3 contains 14 residues. The CDR3 DNA is TGTGCCGGGGGACCTAGGACAGGGCCCTACGAGCAGTACTTC. Encoded protein: CAGGPRTGPYEQYF.

This chain joins TRBV10-2 and TRBJ1-5, with a tentative D call TRBD1 (5 bases). This CDR3 is built from 14 residues. CDR1 WSHSY and CDR2 SAAADI come from the germline V gene. Trimming stripped 8 bases from V and 1 base from J, with 12 bases between. CDR3 in amino acids: CASVEQGSNQPQHF. The DNA of the CDR3 is TGCGCCAGCGTGGAGCAGGGCAGCAATCAGCCCCAGCATTTT.

This sequence joins TRBV21-1 and TRBJ2-7; the D call TRBD1 from the table was never checked on the DNA. TRBV21-1 is a listed pseudogene. The CDR3 contains 15 residues. The CDR3 sequence is CASSIPVTPGTPKYF. The CDR3, as DNA: TGTGCCAGCAGCATCCCCGTTACCCCCGGGACACCGAAGTACTTC.

The chain has TRBV13 and TRBJ1-4; 7 bases line up with TRBD1. Germline-derived CDR1 and CDR2 are PRHDT and FYEKMQ (reference sequence). V was clipped by 4 bases and J by 8 bases; unmatched bases: 7. CDR3 length: 14 residues. The CDR3: CASSSTGKKEKLFF. The CDR3 DNA sequence: TGTGCCAGCAGCTCGACAGGGAAAAAGGAAAAACTGTTTTTT.

The chain joins TRBV6-5 to TRBJ2-6, with TRBD1 matching over 7 bases. Germline V lookup: CDR1 MNHEY, CDR2 SVGAGI. Trimming at V came to 4 bases and at J to 2 bases, leaving 5 bases not matched to a gene. The CDR3 covers 16 residues. CDR3 loop: CASSSEDRAGANVLTF. CDR3 nucleotides: TGTGCCAGCAGTTCCGAAGACAGGGCTGGGGCCAACGTCCTGACTTTC.

The gene calls are TRBV18 and TRBJ2-2; 7 bases match TRBD1. The V gene end was trimmed by 1 base and the J gene end by 6 bases; junction bases not matched to a gene: 8. Germline V gives CDR1 KGHSH, CDR2 LQKENI. The CDR3 contains 16 residues. CDR3 nucleotides: TGTGCCAGCTCACCACTTGGGACAGCGGATGCCGGGGAGCTGTTTTTT. As protein: CASSPLGTADAGELFF.

The CDR3 DNA follows: TGTGCCAGCAGTTACTCCTGGGGGCTCAGGGACACTGAAGCTTTCTTT. Protein: CASSYSWGLRDTEAFF. The rearrangement uses TRBV6-2 or TRBV6-3 and TRBJ1-1; D is possibly TRBD1 (6 bases). The length of the CDR3 is 16 residues. The V end was cut by 0 bases, the J end by 3 bases, with 14 bases between. Germline V gene sequence: CDR1 MNHEY, CDR2 SVGEGT.

CDR3 protein: CASSNPGGSYGYTF. CDR3 DNA: TGTGCCAGCAGCAACCCGGGGGGCAGCTATGGCTACACCTTC. The rearrangement joins TRBV9 to TRBJ1-2; maybe TRBD1 (6 bases). V was pared by 4 bases and J by 4 bases, with 14 bases between. The V gene's germline CDR1 is SGDLS and CDR2 YYNGEE. CDR3 length: 14 amino acids.

Written as DNA, the CDR3 is TGTGCCAGCTCACCGACAGGGTCGGACACTGAAGCTTTCTTT. Translated: CASSPTGSDTEAFF. The V call is TRBV18, the J call TRBJ1-1, with 7 nucleotides matching TRBD1. Germline assignment: CDR1 KGHSH and CDR2 LQKENI. The CDR3 totals 14 residues. J lost 3 bases, V lost 3 bases, and 4 bases had no gene match. The full variable domain, its missing parts supplied by reference TRBV18 and TRBJ1-1, is NAGVMQNPRHLVRRRGQEARLRCSPMKGHSHVYWYRQLPEEGLKFMVYLQKENIIDESGMPKERFSAEFPKEGPSILRIQQVVRGDSAAYFCASSPTGSDTEAFFGQGTRLTVV.

The chain is built from TRBV28 and TRBJ1-2; 10 bases line up with TRBD1. V shed 8 bases, J shed 3 bases, and the junction held 15 bases outside the gene matches. The CDR3 has 17 amino acids. Germline CDR1 is MDHEN and CDR2 is SYDVKM. CDR3 sequence reads: CASGPGTGDEVDYGYTF. The CDR3 DNA sequence: TGTGCCAGCGGACCCGGGACAGGGGATGAGGTAGACTATGGCTACACCTTC.

The chain combines TRBV21-1 with TRBJ1-1; the table assigns TRBD1, which was not confirmed against the DNA. TRBV21-1 is given as a pseudogene. The length of the CDR3 is 13 residues. The chain's CDR3 is CASSKRTGGGAFF. The DNA of the CDR3 is TGTGCCAGCAGCAAACGGACAGGGGGAGGAGCTTTCTTT.

This clone was counted between two and nine times. The chain is built from TRBV11-3 and TRBJ2-7; a weak D match, TRBD2 (6 bases). The ends were cut back, 5 bases at V and 2 bases at J, with 19 bases in the middle. Germline CDR1 reads SGHNT; CDR2 reads YENEEA. This CDR3 has 16 amino acids. CDR3 in DNA: TGTGCCAGCAGCGTTACCGGGACTGTCGGGACCTACGAGCAGTACTTC. Translation gives CASSVTGTVGTYEQYF. The full variable domain, in which reference TRBV11-3 and TRBJ2-7 provide the parts outside the CDR3, is EAGVVQSPRYKIIEKKQPVAFWCNPISGHNTLYWYLQNLGQGPELLIRYENEEAVDDSQLPKDRFSAERLKGVDSTLKIQPAELGDSAVYLCASSVTGTVGTYEQYFGPGTRLTVT.

The genes are TRBV9 and TRBJ2-2; 7 bases fit TRBD1. CDR3 length equals 16 residues. Trimming took 4 bases from V and 2 from J; bases not matched to a gene: 8. CDR1 is SGDLS and CDR2 is YYNGEE in the germline V gene. The CDR3 reads CASSPTTGFNTGELFF. CDR3 coding DNA: TGTGCCAGCAGCCCGACGACAGGGTTTAACACCGGGGAGCTGTTTTTT.

This chain connects TRBV5-1 to TRBJ2-5; TRBD2 matches at 7 bases. The CDR3 sequence is 15 residues long. Germline V gives CDR1 SGHRS, CDR2 YFSETQ. V was clipped by 3 bases and J by 5 bases; unmatched bases: 10. Here the CDR3 DNA reads TGCGCCAGCAGCTCTGGTTCGAGCGGGGAGGAGACCCAGTACTTC. Its translation is CASSSGSSGEETQYF.

The rearrangement uses TRBV7-8 and TRBJ2-2, with D possibly being TRBD2 (6 bases). The CDR3 runs 16 residues. V gave up 5 bases and J gave up 4 bases, with 17 bases separating them. Germline lookup yields CDR1 SGHVS and CDR2 FQNEAQ. CDR3 nucleotide sequence: TGTGCCAGCAGCCCATCGGAGGGACCCCCCACCGGGGAGCTGTTTTTT. This sequence encodes CASSPSEGPPTGELFF.

The chain has TRBV3-1 (or the pseudogene TRBV3-2) and TRBJ2-5, with TRBD1 as a possible D gene (7 bases). The CDR3 is 18 amino acids. CDR1 LGHDT and CDR2 YNNKEL come from the germline V gene (reference sequence). V gave up 0 bases and J gave up 2 bases, with 19 bases separating them. The CDR3 DNA is TGTGCCAGCAGCCAAGATCGCGCGGCAGGGGGGACTCAAGAGACCCAGTACTTC. Amino acid sequence: CASSQDRAAGGTQETQYF.

The chain uses TRBV25-1 and TRBJ2-7; TRBD1 agrees at 7 bases. CDR1 is MGHDK and CDR2 is SYGVNS in the germline V gene. The V segment lost 0 bases and the J segment 4 bases; nucleotides outside the gene matches: 6. This CDR3 is built from 15 residues. The CDR3 region is CASSEYTGQVYEQYF. CDR3 nucleotides: TGTGCCAGCAGTGAATACACTGGACAGGTTTACGAGCAGTACTTC.

The chain has TRBV10-3 and TRBJ1-1; weak D call: TRBD1 (5 bases). This CDR3 has 14 residues. Trimming shortened V by 1 base and J by 6 bases, and 12 bases separated the two germline ends. Germline loops: CDR1 ENHRY, CDR2 SYGVKD. The CDR3: CAISEFTRGAEAFF. CDR3 sequence (DNA): TGTGCCATCAGTGAGTTTACCCGGGGGGCTGAAGCTTTCTTT.

J is TRBJ2-7 and V is TRBV9; tentative D call: TRBD2 (5 bases). Germline values: CDR1 SGDLS, CDR2 YYNGEE. This CDR3 has 16 residues. V lost 0 bases and J 7 bases, leaving 20 bases between the germline ends. This CDR3 reads CASSVASGEQFVEQYF. The DNA of the CDR3 is TGTGCCAGCAGCGTAGCTTCCGGGGAACAGTTCGTAGAGCAGTACTTC.

Here the CDR3 DNA reads TGTGCCAGCACTCGACAGGGATCCTACGAGCAGTACTTC. Translating gives CASTRQGSYEQYF. The chain couples TRBV6-5 to TRBJ2-7; 7 bases map to TRBD1. Germline CDR1 and CDR2: MNHEY and SVGAGI. V lost 7 bases, J lost 1 base, and 4 bases stayed unmatched. This CDR3 comprises 13 residues.

The chain couples TRBV11-3 to TRBJ2-1, with 11 bases fitting TRBD2. Germline V CDR1 and CDR2: SGHNT, YENEEA. With 5 bases clipped from V and 4 bases from J, the junction kept 7 bases outside the gene matches. This CDR3 is built from 16 residues. The CDR3 reads CASSAAGTSGYNEQFF. CDR3 in DNA: TGTGCCAGCAGCGCCGCCGGGACTAGCGGATACAATGAGCAGTTCTTC.